The entry below describes one TCR beta chain. Its antigen is not identified. This sample was included in a study of T-cell reconstitution after alpha-beta-depleted transplantation in children. Study observations and caveats: Newly produced T cells mostly provided counts and TCRbeta diversity after one year, as hyperexpanded clones declined. It was surviving recipient T cells and thymic progenitors that gave some patients high TCRbeta diversity at day 60. About two months after transplant, alpha-beta T cells reportedly came from several hundred expanded graft clones.

The CDR3 contains 17 residues. In germline, CDR1 is KGHSH, CDR2 LQKENI. With 1 base removed from V and 2 bases from J, the gap between germline ends came to 16 bases. The authors prepared the TCRbeta library with unique molecular identifiers. TCRdb recomputed calls from the PCR reads with MiXCR, one row per CDR3 protein. Among 450,000 to 550,000 distinct CDR3 sequences listed, roughly an eighth were seen once. The source material was PBMCs, mostly from graft donor cells, sampled 180 days after TCRalphabeta/CD19-depleted stem cell transplant. V and J are TRBV18 and TRBJ2-3; D gene unclear. The clonotype originates from a female patient aged 2-9 years who had a stem cell transplant for aplastic anemia, so the T cells may come from the graft donor. The CDR3 sequence is CASSPRVIAENTDTQYF. Written as DNA, the CDR3 is TGTGCCAGCTCACCACGAGTTATTGCGGAAAACACAGATACGCAGTATTTT.